This T cell receptor beta chain came from a study (dated by TCRdb to about 2015). For the wider study: The study tested whether tumor-infiltrating Tregs in breast cancer are recruited from blood Tregs or converted in situ from other CD4+ T cell subsets. Paper-wide results and their limitations: The TCR alpha and beta sequences of tumor-infiltrating Tregs showed the greatest overlap with tumor naive CD4+ T cells, followed by blood naive CD4+ T cells. Tumor memory CD4+ T cell TCR gene usage was found to cluster with blood and lymph node memory CD4+ cells and with lymph node naive CD4+ cells. The larger-cohort validation was restricted to a single TCR beta V-J rearrangement rather than whole repertoires.

The Miltenyi Naive CD4+ T Cell Isolation kit was used to purify naive CD4+ T cells, and Tregs were depleted with CD25 microbeads. Tregs, naive and memory CD4+ T cells from tumor, blood and ipsilateral draining lymph nodes of a handful of breast cancer patients underwent full-length TCR alpha and beta sequencing. Ficoll density gradient centrifugation was used to isolate mononuclear cells from either lymph nodes or roughly 46 ml of peripheral blood. FACS confirmed that the sorted cell populations were more than 90% pure. This clonotype was counted many times. Its antigen is not yet known. There are no base qualities to consult, and no much larger clone falls within one base. The CDR3 contains 13 residues, cysteine and phenylalanine counted. The retained sequence is limited to the CDR3, 39 bases, with the frame set at the first base. V is reduced by 2 bases and J by 1 base, leaving a spacing of 4 bases between them. CDR1 and CDR2, per the germline V gene, are MRHNA and SNTAGT.

Amplification of full-length TCR variable regions was done by 5' RACE PCR using constant-region reverse primers, and this step was followed by semi-nested PCR with Nested Universal Primer A. Using the ReliaPrep RNA Cell Miniprep System, total RNA was extracted, and the SMARTer RACE 5'/3' Kit was then used to reverse transcribe the RNA into 5'RACE-ready cDNA. An Illumina MiSeq was used to sequence the full-length TCR alpha and beta libraries, which had been barcoded with multiplex adaptors. The original methods were these. For each of nine subset-tissue groups, sequencing data from the five patients were combined, and the groups were compared by unsupervised clustering of TCR gene usage. The Morisita-Horn index, with shared sequences weighted by their contribution to each repertoire, was used to calculate repertoire similarity. TCRdb ran its own pipeline on the public reads, namely fastp trimming at Q25 and MiXCR clone calling, and kept in-frame beta chains. Every entry covers one CDR3 protein and lists the most common genes and DNA from its rows. Here the V and J calls rest on TCRdb's processing, not on the authors' analysis. This sample lists about 50,000 distinct CDR3 sequences; around 28% were detected once. The top ten constitute 2% to 2.5% of the sample.

Material for sequencing was naive CD4+ T cells sorted from blood. The cell subset or site label for this specimen denotes: naive CD4+ T cells, CD4+CD45RA+CD25-. This sequence was found in a female donor with breast cancer. The rearrangement joined TRBV6-4 to TRBJ2-3, with an unclear D gene assignment. For the CDR3, the sequence is CASSDRGTDTQYF. The sequenced DNA: TGTGCCAGCAGTGACCGGGGCACAGATACGCAGTATTTT.